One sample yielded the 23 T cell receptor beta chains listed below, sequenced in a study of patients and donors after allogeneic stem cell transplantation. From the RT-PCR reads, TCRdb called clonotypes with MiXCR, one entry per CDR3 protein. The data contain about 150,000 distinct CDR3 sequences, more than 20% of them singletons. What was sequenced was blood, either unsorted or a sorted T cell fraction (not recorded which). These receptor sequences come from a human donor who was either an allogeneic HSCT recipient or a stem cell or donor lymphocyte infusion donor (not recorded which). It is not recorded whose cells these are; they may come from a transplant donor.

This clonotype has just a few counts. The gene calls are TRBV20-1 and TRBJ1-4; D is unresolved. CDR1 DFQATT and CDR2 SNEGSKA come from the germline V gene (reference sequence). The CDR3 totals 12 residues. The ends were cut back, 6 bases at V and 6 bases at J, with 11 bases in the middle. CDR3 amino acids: CSAQRDHEKLFF. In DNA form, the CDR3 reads TGCAGTGCGCAACGGGATCATGAAAAACTGTTTTTT.

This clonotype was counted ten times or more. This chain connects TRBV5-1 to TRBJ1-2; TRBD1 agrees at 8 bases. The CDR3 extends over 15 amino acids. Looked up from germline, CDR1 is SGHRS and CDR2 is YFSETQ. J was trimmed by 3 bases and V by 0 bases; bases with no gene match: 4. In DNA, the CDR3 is TGCGCCAGCAGCTTGGCCGGGACAGGTGACTATGGCTACACCTTC. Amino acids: CASSLAGTGDYGYTF.

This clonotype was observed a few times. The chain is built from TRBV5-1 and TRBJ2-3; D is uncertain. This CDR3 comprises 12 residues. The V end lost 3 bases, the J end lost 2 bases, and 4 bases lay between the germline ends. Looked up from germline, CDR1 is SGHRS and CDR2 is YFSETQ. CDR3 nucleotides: TGCGCCAGCAGCTACAACACAGATACGCAGTATTTT. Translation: CASSYNTDTQYF.

The DNA for the CDR3 is TGTGCCAGCAGCGCCGGGACAGACTATGGCTACACCTTC. Translation: CASSAGTDYGYTF. The gene calls are TRBV2 and TRBJ1-2; the match to TRBD1 covers 7 bases. Losses at the gene ends were 6 bases for V and 3 bases for J; bases not matched to a gene: 4. This CDR3 spans 13 amino acids. Germline V CDR1 and CDR2: SNHLY, FYNNEI.

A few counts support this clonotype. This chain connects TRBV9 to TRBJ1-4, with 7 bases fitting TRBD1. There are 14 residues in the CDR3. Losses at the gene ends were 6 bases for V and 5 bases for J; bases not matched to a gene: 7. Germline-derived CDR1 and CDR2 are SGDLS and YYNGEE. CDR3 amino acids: CASIPRQGNEKLFF. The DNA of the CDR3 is TGTGCCAGCATCCCTAGACAGGGAAATGAAAAACTGTTTTTT. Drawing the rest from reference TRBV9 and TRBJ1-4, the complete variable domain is DSGVTQTPKHLITATGQRVTLRCSPRSGDLSVYWYQQSLDQGLQFLIQYYNGEERAKGNILERFSAQQFPDLHSELNLSSLELGDSALYFCASIPRQGNEKLFFGSGTQLSVL.

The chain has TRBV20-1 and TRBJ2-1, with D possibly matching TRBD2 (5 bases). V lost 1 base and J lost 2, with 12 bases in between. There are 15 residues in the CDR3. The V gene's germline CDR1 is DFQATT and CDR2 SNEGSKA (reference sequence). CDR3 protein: CSARGYGSPYNEQFF. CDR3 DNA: TGCAGTGCTAGAGGTTATGGGAGTCCCTACAATGAGCAGTTCTTC.

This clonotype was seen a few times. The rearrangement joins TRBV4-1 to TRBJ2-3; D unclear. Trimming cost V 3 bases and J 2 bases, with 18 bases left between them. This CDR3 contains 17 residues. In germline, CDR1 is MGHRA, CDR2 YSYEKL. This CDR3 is CASSHPLGRKYTDTQYF. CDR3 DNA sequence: TGCGCCAGCAGCCATCCGTTGGGCCGGAAATACACAGATACGCAGTATTTT.

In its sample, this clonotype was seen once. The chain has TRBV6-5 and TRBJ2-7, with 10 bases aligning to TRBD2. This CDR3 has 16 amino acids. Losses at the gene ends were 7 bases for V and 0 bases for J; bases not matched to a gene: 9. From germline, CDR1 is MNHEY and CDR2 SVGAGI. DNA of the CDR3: TGTGCCAGCAAAGCTTTAGCGGGGGGCTACTCCTACGAGCAGTACTTC. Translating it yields CASKALAGGYSYEQYF.

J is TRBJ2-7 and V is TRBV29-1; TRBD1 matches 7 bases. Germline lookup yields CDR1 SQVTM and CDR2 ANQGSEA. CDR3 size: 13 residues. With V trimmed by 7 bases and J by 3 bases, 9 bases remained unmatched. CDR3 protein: CSATRDRDYEQYF. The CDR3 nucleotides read TGCAGCGCCACCCGGGACAGAGACTACGAGCAGTACTTC.

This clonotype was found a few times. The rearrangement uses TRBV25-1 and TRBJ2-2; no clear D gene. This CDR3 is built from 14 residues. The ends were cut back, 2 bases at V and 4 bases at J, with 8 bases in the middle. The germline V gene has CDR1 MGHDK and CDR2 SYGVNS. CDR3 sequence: CASSEPTTTGELFF. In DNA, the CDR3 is TGTGCCAGCAGTGAACCCACAACCACCGGGGAGCTGTTTTTT.

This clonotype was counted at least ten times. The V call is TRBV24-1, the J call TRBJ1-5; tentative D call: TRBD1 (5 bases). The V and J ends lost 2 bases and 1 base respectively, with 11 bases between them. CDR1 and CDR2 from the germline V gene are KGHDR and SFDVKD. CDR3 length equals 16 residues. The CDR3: CATSDSGTASNQPQHF. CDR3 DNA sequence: TGTGCCACCAGTGATTCCGGGACTGCCAGCAATCAGCCCCAGCATTTT.

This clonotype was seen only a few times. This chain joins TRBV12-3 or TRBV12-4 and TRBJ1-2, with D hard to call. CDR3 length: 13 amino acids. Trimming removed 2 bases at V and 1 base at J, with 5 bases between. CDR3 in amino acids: CASSLQLNYGYTF. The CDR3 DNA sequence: TGTGCCAGCAGTTTACAACTTAACTATGGCTACACCTTC.

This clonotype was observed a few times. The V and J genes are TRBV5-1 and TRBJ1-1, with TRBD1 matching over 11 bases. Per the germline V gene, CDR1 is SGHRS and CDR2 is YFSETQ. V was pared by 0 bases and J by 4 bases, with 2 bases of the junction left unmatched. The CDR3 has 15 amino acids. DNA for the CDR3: TGCGCCAGCAGCTTGGAAGGGACAGGGGGCACTGAAGCTTTCTTT. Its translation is CASSLEGTGGTEAFF. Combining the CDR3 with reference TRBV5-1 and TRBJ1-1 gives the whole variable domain KAGVTQTPRYLIKTRGQQVTLSCSPISGHRSVSWYQQTPGQGLQFLFEYFSETQRNKGNFPGRFSGRQFSNSRSEMNVSTLELGDSALYLCASSLEGTGGTEAFFGQGTRLTVV.

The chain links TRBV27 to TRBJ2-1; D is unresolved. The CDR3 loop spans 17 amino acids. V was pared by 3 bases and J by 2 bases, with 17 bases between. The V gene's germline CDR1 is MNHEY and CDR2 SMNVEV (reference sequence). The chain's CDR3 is CASSFPIDPVPYNEQFF. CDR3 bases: TGTGCCAGCAGTTTTCCTATCGACCCCGTTCCCTACAATGAGCAGTTCTTC.

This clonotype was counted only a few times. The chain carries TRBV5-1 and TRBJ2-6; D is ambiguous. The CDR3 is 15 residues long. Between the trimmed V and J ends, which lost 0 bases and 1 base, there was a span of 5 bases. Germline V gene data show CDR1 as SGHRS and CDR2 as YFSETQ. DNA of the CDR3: TGCGCCAGCAGCTTGGGCAGGTCTGGGGCCAACGTCCTGACTTTC. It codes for CASSLGRSGANVLTF.

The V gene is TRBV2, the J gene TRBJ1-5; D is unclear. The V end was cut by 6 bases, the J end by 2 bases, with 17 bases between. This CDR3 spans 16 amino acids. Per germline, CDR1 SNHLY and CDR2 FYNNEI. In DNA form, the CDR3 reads TGTGCCAGCAGACCCTTTATAGCCCGAGGCAATCAGCCCCAGCATTTT. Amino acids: CASRPFIARGNQPQHF.

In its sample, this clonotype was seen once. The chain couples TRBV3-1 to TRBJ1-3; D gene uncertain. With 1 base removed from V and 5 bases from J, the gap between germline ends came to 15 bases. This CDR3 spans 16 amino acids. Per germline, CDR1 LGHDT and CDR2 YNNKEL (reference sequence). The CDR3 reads CASSQAADTLRNTIYF. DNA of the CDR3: TGTGCCAGCAGCCAAGCAGCCGATACCCTTAGAAACACCATATATTTT.

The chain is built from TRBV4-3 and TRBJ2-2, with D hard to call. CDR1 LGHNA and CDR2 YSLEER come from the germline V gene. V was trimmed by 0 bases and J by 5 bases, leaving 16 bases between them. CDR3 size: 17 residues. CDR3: CASSQDGWQVGTGELFF. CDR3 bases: TGCGCCAGCAGCCAAGATGGTTGGCAGGTGGGGACCGGGGAGCTGTTTTTT.

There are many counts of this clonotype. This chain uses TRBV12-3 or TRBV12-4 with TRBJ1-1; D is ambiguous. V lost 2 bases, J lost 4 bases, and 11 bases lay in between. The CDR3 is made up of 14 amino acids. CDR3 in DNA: TGTGCCAGCAGTTTATTTGGACGAGGCACTGAAGCTTTCTTT. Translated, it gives CASSLFGRGTEAFF.

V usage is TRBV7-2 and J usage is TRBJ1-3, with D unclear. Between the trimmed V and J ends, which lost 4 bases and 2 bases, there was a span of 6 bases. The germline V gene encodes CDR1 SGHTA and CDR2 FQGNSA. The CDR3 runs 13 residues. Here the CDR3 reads CASSSATGNTIYF. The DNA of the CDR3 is TGTGCCAGCAGCTCCGCGACTGGAAACACCATATATTTT.

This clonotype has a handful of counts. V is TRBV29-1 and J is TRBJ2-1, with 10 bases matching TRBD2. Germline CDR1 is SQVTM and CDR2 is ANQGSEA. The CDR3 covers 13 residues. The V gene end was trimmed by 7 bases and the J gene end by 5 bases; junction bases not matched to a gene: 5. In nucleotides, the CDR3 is TGCAGCGCGGGACTAGCGTTCAACAATGAGCAGTTCTTC. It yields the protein CSAGLAFNNEQFF.

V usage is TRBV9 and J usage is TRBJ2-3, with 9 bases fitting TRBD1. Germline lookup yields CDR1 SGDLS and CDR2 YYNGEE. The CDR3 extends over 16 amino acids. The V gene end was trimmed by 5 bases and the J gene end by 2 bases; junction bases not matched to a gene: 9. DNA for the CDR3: TGTGCCAGCAGTTCGCGACAGGGGGATACCACAGATACGCAGTATTTT. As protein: CASSSRQGDTTDTQYF.

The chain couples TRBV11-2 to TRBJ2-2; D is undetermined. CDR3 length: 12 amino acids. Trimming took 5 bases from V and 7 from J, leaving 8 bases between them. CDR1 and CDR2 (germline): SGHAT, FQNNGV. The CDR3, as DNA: TGTGCCAGCAGCCGCTCCAACGGGGAGCTGTTTTTT. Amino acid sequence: CASSRSNGELFF.